This entry lists 15 T cell receptor beta chains sequenced from one sample in a study. This table comes from immunoSEQ multiplex PCR, and its TCRdb copy is limited to in-frame clones, with some not included. The table includes approximately 53,000 clones, 90% to 95% detected once. Sequenced: PBMCs. The receptors were gathered from a man in his forties with rheumatoid arthritis.

The chain links TRBV6-6 to TRBJ1-5, with D possibly TRBD1 on 6 matching bases. The V and J ends lost 4 bases and 0 bases respectively, with 13 bases between them. CDR1 and CDR2 (germline): MNHNY, SVGAGI (reference sequence). The CDR3 runs to 16 residues. Written as DNA, the CDR3 is TGTGCCAGCAGTTCCCAACACAGGGATAGCAATCAGCCCCAGCATTTT. This sequence encodes CASSSQHRDSNQPQHF.

The CDR3 nucleotides read TGTGCCAGCTCACCACCTGGGCACACAGGGCCGACTTCACCCCTCCACTTT. This gives the protein CASSPPGHTGPTSPLHF. The chain links TRBV18 to TRBJ1-6; D perhaps matches TRBD1 (6 bases). Germline lookup yields CDR1 KGHSH and CDR2 LQKENI. Trimming pared 0 bases from V and 9 bases from J, leaving 18 bases between. This CDR3 is built from 17 residues.

This clone was recorded once. The CDR3 is CASRSVNEQFF. The CDR3 nucleotides are TGTGCCAGCAGGTCAGTCAATGAGCAGTTCTTC. This chain links TRBV2 with TRBJ2-1; D is unresolved. CDR1 and CDR2 from the germline V gene are SNHLY and FYNNEI. The CDR3 consists of 11 residues. Between the trimmed V and J ends, which lost 6 bases and 6 bases, there was a span of 6 bases.

This chain links TRBV9 with TRBJ2-5, with D unclear. In germline, CDR1 is SGDLS, CDR2 YYNGEE. CDR3 length equals 12 residues. V lost 1 base and J lost 5, with 6 bases in between. DNA for the CDR3: TGTGCCAGCAGCGTAAGCGATGAGACCCAGTACTTC. This gives the protein CASSVSDETQYF.

The V gene is TRBV18, the J gene TRBJ1-1; possible D gene TRBD1, 6 bases. V was shortened by 6 bases and J by 3 bases, with 14 bases between the two germline ends. The CDR3 covers 14 residues. Germline V gives CDR1 KGHSH, CDR2 LQKENI. In DNA, the CDR3 is TGTGCCAGCTCCCAGGACAGACCCTACACTGAAGCTTTCTTT. Translation: CASSQDRPYTEAFF.

V and J are TRBV19 and TRBJ1-1; a possible D gene is TRBD1 (6 bases). Germline V gene data show CDR1 as LNHDA and CDR2 as SQIVND (reference sequence). Trimming left V 6 bases short and J 1 base short, with 12 bases between. The CDR3 contains 14 residues. The CDR3 DNA sequence: TGTGCCAGTAGACCGGACAGTTCGAACACTGAAGCTTTCTTT. Its translation: CASRPDSSNTEAFF.

V is TRBV18 and J is TRBJ2-3, with unresolved D. CDR1 is KGHSH, CDR2 LQKENI, per germline. This CDR3 is built from 14 residues. The V and J ends lost 6 bases and 0 bases respectively, with 10 bases between them. In nucleotides, the CDR3 is TGTGCCAGCTCTTTGACTGCTAGCACAGATACGCAGTATTTT. It specifies CASSLTASTDTQYF.

V usage is TRBV29-1 and J usage is TRBJ1-5; D is possibly TRBD1 (6 bases). The V and J ends lost 6 bases and 2 bases respectively, with 17 bases between them. This CDR3 is 15 amino acids long. In germline, CDR1 is SQVTM, CDR2 ANQGSEA. CDR3 residues: CSVGGRGEGNQPQHF. The CDR3 nucleotides read TGCAGCGTGGGGGGGCGAGGGGAAGGCAATCAGCCCCAGCATTTT.

CDR3 bases: TGTGCCAGCACCAATGCCTTGAGCTCTGGAAACACCATATATTTT. This encodes CASTNALSSGNTIYF. The chain is built from TRBV28 and TRBJ1-3; D remains ambiguous. This CDR3 region has 15 residues. CDR1 is MDHEN, CDR2 SYDVKM, per germline. Trimming stripped 7 bases from V and 0 bases from J, with 13 bases between.

The table lists this clone with a count of one. V is TRBV9 and J is TRBJ2-1; 9 bases match TRBD2. The CDR3 extends over 15 amino acids. The V gene end was trimmed by 1 base and the J gene end by 8 bases; junction bases not matched to a gene: 7. Germline lookup yields CDR1 SGDLS and CDR2 YYNGEE. CDR3 region: CASSVRAGGADEQFF. In DNA form, the CDR3 reads TGTGCCAGCAGCGTAAGAGCGGGGGGCGCGGATGAGCAGTTCTTC.

The chain uses TRBV7-3 and TRBJ2-1; D is unclear. Germline CDR1 SGHTA, CDR2 FQGTGA. Trimming left V 4 bases short and J 6 bases short, with 13 bases between. The CDR3 contains 14 residues. CDR3 in DNA: TGTGCCAGCAGCTCATCATTAGAGAGCAATGAGCAGTTCTTC. Its translation is CASSSSLESNEQFF.

The V gene is TRBV6-2 or TRBV6-3, the J gene TRBJ1-4; D call uncertain. The germline CDR1 and CDR2 sequences are MNHEY and SVGEGT. This CDR3 is built from 15 residues. Trimming shortened V by 3 bases and J by 3 bases, and 11 bases separated the two germline ends. In DNA form, the CDR3 reads TGTGCCAGCAGTTATTTAGGGCGCGCTAATGAAAAACTGTTTTTT. Amino acids: CASSYLGRANEKLFF.

The J gene is TRBJ2-7, the V gene TRBV6-4; perhaps D is TRBD1 or TRBD2 (6 bases each). This CDR3 contains 15 residues. CDR1 and CDR2 from the germline V gene are MRHNA and SNTAGT. Deletions cut 8 bases from V and 3 bases from J, with 20 bases between. CDR3 residues: CASVGNGGANYEQYF. Here the CDR3 DNA reads TGTGCCAGCGTGGGGAACGGGGGCGCAAACTACGAGCAGTACTTC.

The rearrangement joins TRBV5-4 to TRBJ2-7; no clear D gene. V lost 2 bases and J 2 bases, leaving 11 bases between the germline ends. The CDR3 is 14 residues long. The V gene's germline CDR1 is SGHNT and CDR2 YYREEE (reference sequence). The CDR3 protein is CASSFREPTYEQYF. The CDR3 DNA sequence: TGTGCCAGCAGCTTCCGAGAACCCACCTACGAGCAGTACTTC.

The chain combines TRBV2 with TRBJ1-4, with 8 positions matching TRBD1. The germline V gene encodes CDR1 SNHLY and CDR2 FYNNEI. The CDR3 runs 14 residues. Trimming at V came to 7 bases and at J to 7 bases, leaving 8 bases not matched to a gene. CDR3 amino acids: CASKQGARVEKLFF. The CDR3 region has the DNA TGTGCCAGCAAGCAGGGGGCTAGGGTTGAAAAACTGTTTTTT.